The clone carrying this T cell receptor beta chain was recorded many times. Trimming stripped 4 bases from V and 3 bases from J, with 12 bases between. The CDR3 sequence is 13 residues long. Per germline, CDR1 GTSNPN and CDR2 SVGIG (reference sequence). The sample originates from a study of identical twins. Each CDR3 protein gets one entry after TCRdb re-called the 5' RACE reads with MiXCR. The table lists under 350,000 distinct CDR3 sequences, roughly 9% of them singletons. The same data also went into a second study, on yellow fever vaccine responses in identical twins.

The receptor's source is a young woman in good health. Sequencing was carried out using CD8+ T cells sorted from blood. V usage is TRBV30 and J usage is TRBJ1-1; no clear D. The CDR3 is CAWIRVADTEAFF. The CDR3, as DNA: TGTGCCTGGATACGGGTTGCGGACACTGAAGCTTTCTTT.